This TCR beta chain appears in the sequencing data of a study of cytomegalovirus exposure and HLA in healthy donors. Study-wide results and limits: Per a prior analysis, the majority of TCR beta V segments were productive roughly 87% or roughly 30% of the time. In a later analysis, productive TCRs from donors in an Asian-associated ancestry cluster reportedly carried fewer N-insertions than the cohort mean.

Comments on this clone: The antigen remains unidentified.

In the PCR, 60 Vbeta and 13 Jbeta primers were used. Profiled with immunoSEQ multiplex PCR; TCRdb holds only in-frame clones, not every one. The sample gives roughly 130,000 clones, 80% of which show up once; 1% is in the top ten. CDR1 is MNHNS and CDR2 is SASEGT in the germline V gene. This CDR3 has 15 amino acids. Trimming pared 10 bases from V and 4 bases from J, leaving 21 bases between. The chain couples TRBV6-1 to TRBJ2-3; D not resolved. Sequencing input: PBMCs. The sequence derives from a man in his forties in good health and CMV-seronegative. Here the CDR3 reads CATSPLTAQADTQYF. The CDR3 DNA reads as TGTGCCACCAGCCCCTTAACAGCCCAGGCAGATACGCAGTATTTT.